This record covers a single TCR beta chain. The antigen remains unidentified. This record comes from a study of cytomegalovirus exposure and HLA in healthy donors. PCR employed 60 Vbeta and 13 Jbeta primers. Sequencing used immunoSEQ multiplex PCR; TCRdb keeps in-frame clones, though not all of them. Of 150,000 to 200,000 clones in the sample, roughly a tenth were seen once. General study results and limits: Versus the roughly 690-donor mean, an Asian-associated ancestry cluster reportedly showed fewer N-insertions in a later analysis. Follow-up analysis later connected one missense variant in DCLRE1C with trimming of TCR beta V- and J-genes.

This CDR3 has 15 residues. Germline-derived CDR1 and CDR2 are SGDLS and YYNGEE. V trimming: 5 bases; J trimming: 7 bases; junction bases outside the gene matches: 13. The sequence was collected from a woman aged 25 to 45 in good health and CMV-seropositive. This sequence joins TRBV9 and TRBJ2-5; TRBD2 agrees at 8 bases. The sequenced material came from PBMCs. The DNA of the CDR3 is TGTGCCAGCAGTGGGGGGACTAGTCCCGGTTGGACCCAGTACTTC. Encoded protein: CASSGGTSPGWTQYF.